The 32 T cell receptor beta chains below were found in one sample sequenced in a study of blood T cell repertoires in COVID-19. Data came from immunoSEQ multiplex PCR; TCRdb stores just in-frame clones and leaves some out. Among fewer than 120,000 clones listed, roughly 87% were seen once. Material for sequencing was peripheral blood. Receptors were obtained from a human donor in a cohort sampled during active COVID-19.

The chain links TRBV4-2 to TRBJ2-1, with D hard to call. V was shortened by 5 bases and J by 10 bases, with 9 bases between the two germline ends. Germline CDR1 LGHNA, CDR2 YNFKEQ. The CDR3 extends over 11 amino acids. CDR3 protein: CASSAEGEQFF. CDR3 bases: TGTGCCAGCAGCGCGGAAGGCGAGCAGTTCTTC.

The V and J genes are TRBV5-1 and TRBJ1-4; D remains ambiguous. V was clipped by 3 bases and J by 5 bases, with 14 bases between them. The CDR3 consists of 15 residues. CDR1 is SGHRS, CDR2 YFSETQ, per germline. CDR3 nucleotide sequence: TGCGCCAGCAGCTACGGACTTATTGGGAATGAAAAACTGTTTTTT. Protein sequence: CASSYGLIGNEKLFF.

The V call is TRBV19, the J call TRBJ1-5; 8 bases align to TRBD1. The CDR3 runs to 15 residues. In germline, CDR1 is LNHDA, CDR2 SQIVND (reference sequence). Trimming took 4 bases from V and 4 from J; bases not matched to a gene: 6. CDR3 in DNA: TGTGCCAGTAGTACCAGGACAGGGTTGAATCAGCCCCAGCATTTT. Amino acid sequence: CASSTRTGLNQPQHF.

CDR3 sequence reads: CASSLGAGVQETQYF. For the CDR3, the DNA is TGTGCCAGCAGCTTAGGAGCGGGGGTCCAAGAGACCCAGTACTTC. This chain links TRBV7-2 with TRBJ2-5; 8 bases agree with TRBD2. The germline V gene has CDR1 SGHTA and CDR2 FQGNSA. The CDR3 has 15 residues. The V segment lost 1 base and the J segment 1 base; nucleotides outside the gene matches: 2.

Note on this clone: An end of the junction does not agree with germline; a read error may underlie this. The J gene is TRBJ1-3, the V gene TRBV3-1 (or the pseudogene TRBV3-2); TRBD1 might be the D (6 bases). CDR3 size: 12 residues. Germline V lookup: CDR1 LGHDT, CDR2 YNNKEL (reference sequence). The CDR3: CASSQGQGAGAF. The CDR3 DNA reads TGTGCCAGCAGCCAAGGGCAAGGGGCAGGGGCCTTT.

The chain has TRBV18 and TRBJ2-7; TRBD1 matches at 8 bases. The V segment lost 6 bases and the J segment 3 bases; nucleotides outside the gene matches: 4. There are 13 residues in the CDR3. The germline CDR1 and CDR2 sequences are KGHSH and LQKENI. The CDR3 here is CASSAGQGYEQYF. The CDR3 bases are TGTGCCAGCTCTGCCGGACAGGGCTACGAGCAGTACTTC.

This clone has only a few counts. The chain carries TRBV7-9 and TRBJ1-2, with 7 bases identical to TRBD1. Germline trimming cut 11 bases from V and 4 bases from J; bases unmatched to any gene: 10. The CDR3 has 13 residues. Germline V CDR1 and CDR2: SEHNR, FQNEAQ (reference sequence). The CDR3 bases are TGTGCCCCCACCGACAGGGATCTCTATGGCTACACCTTC. The encoded protein is CAPTDRDLYGYTF.

The chain carries TRBV7-8 and TRBJ1-5, with D possibly matching TRBD1 (6 bases). Trimming took 5 bases from V and 3 from J, leaving 14 bases between them. Germline CDR1 is SGHVS and CDR2 is FQNEAQ. This CDR3 is 15 amino acids long. The CDR3 bases are TGTGCCAGCAGCCAAATCGGGACACTCAATCAGCCCCAGCATTTT. This translates into CASSQIGTLNQPQHF.

The chain recombines TRBV9 with TRBJ2-1; perhaps TRBD1 as D (5 bases). V lost 2 bases, J lost 9 bases, and 12 bases lay in between. Germline V lookup: CDR1 SGDLS, CDR2 YYNGEE. The CDR3 runs to 13 residues. CDR3 coding DNA: TGTGCCAGCAGCGTTGCCCTTAGGGGTGAGCAGTTCTTC. This sequence encodes CASSVALRGEQFF.

This sequence joins TRBV28 and TRBJ1-2; 12 positions agree with TRBD1. This CDR3 is built from 16 residues. CDR1 is MDHEN and CDR2 is SYDVKM in the germline V gene. V lost 8 bases, J lost 3 bases, and 10 bases stayed unmatched. In DNA, the CDR3 is TGTGCCAGCCACTCGGGACAGGGGGCCCTAGACTATGGCTACACCTTC. Protein: CASHSGQGALDYGYTF.

This clone was recorded a few times. This chain uses TRBV7-8 with TRBJ1-4; 10 bases line up with TRBD1. The J segment lost 0 bases and the V segment lost 4 bases, leaving 5 bases of the junction unmatched. CDR1 and CDR2 (germline): SGHVS, FQNEAQ. There are 17 residues in the CDR3. Here the CDR3 reads CASSWWTGGATNEKLFF. The DNA for the CDR3 is TGTGCCAGCAGCTGGTGGACAGGGGGTGCAACTAATGAAAAACTGTTTTTT.

This clone was found once. The genes are TRBV9 and TRBJ2-7; TRBD2 matches at 9 bases. The CDR3 consists of 14 residues. CDR1 and CDR2 (germline): SGDLS, YYNGEE. V shed 7 bases, J shed 2 bases, and the junction held 7 bases outside the gene matches. The CDR3, as DNA: TGTGCCAGCTCCAGGACTAGCGACCCCTACGAGCAGTACTTC. This encodes CASSRTSDPYEQYF.

This clone was detected only once. The V gene is TRBV24-1, the J gene TRBJ2-5, with D tentatively TRBD2 (6 bases). Trimming removed 3 bases from V and 7 bases from J, with 8 bases in between. CDR3 length: 12 residues. CDR1 and CDR2 from the germline V gene are KGHDR and SFDVKD. The CDR3 nucleotides are TGTGCCACCAGTGATCACGGGGGGACCCAGTACTTC. Translating it yields CATSDHGGTQYF.

This clone was detected only once. The chain carries TRBV18 and TRBJ2-1; D gene ambiguous. With 1 base removed from V and 2 bases from J, the gap between germline ends came to 9 bases. CDR3 length: 15 residues. CDR1 is KGHSH, CDR2 LQKENI, per germline. CDR3 in amino acids: CASSPLLSAYNEQFF. CDR3 nucleotide sequence: TGTGCCAGCTCACCACTCTTGAGCGCCTACAATGAGCAGTTCTTC. Complete variable domain (other parts from reference TRBV18 and TRBJ2-1): NAGVMQNPRHLVRRRGQEARLRCSPMKGHSHVYWYRQLPEEGLKFMVYLQKENIIDESGMPKERFSAEFPKEGPSILRIQQVVRGDSAAYFCASSPLLSAYNEQFFGPGTRLTVL.

A single count supports this clone. The chain carries TRBV27 and TRBJ2-6; no clear D gene. CDR3 length equals 14 residues. The ends were cut back, 7 bases at V and 0 bases at J, with 7 bases in the middle. The germline CDR1 and CDR2 sequences are MNHEY and SMNVEV (reference sequence). CDR3 in amino acids: CASTTSSGANVLTF. The CDR3 nucleotides read TGTGCCAGCACTACGAGCTCTGGGGCCAACGTCCTGACTTTC.

The chain uses TRBV28 and TRBJ1-2; the D is unclear. Germline V lookup: CDR1 MDHEN, CDR2 SYDVKM. V lost 7 bases to trimming and J lost 5 bases, with 11 bases between them. The CDR3 has 12 amino acids. CDR3 loop: CASTISGYGYTF. As DNA, the CDR3 is TGTGCCAGCACGATTTCGGGGTATGGCTACACCTTC.

The J gene is TRBJ2-3, the V gene TRBV10-2; D remains unclear. V dropped 6 bases and J dropped 0 bases, with 10 bases sitting between them. Germline CDR1 reads WSHSY; CDR2 reads SAAADI. The CDR3 consists of 14 residues. The chain's CDR3 is CASRTTSSTDTQYF. The DNA for the CDR3 is TGCGCCAGCAGAACTACCTCTAGCACAGATACGCAGTATTTT.

In nucleotides, the CDR3 is TGTGCCAGCAGTTTAGGTCGGGCGGGAGGAAACACCGGGGAGCTGTTTTTT. Translated: CASSLGRAGGNTGELFF. V is TRBV28 and J is TRBJ2-2, with 8 bases that match TRBD2. This CDR3 region has 17 residues. Germline V gene lookup returns CDR1 MDHEN and CDR2 SYDVKM. Trimming took 2 bases from V and 2 from J; bases not matched to a gene: 7.

In this sample, this clone turned up a few times. The genes are TRBV7-9 and TRBJ1-3; D may be TRBD1 (6 bases). V lost 5 bases to trimming and J lost 2 bases, with 16 bases between them. CDR3 length: 16 amino acids. Germline V gives CDR1 SEHNR, CDR2 FQNEAQ (reference sequence). The CDR3 DNA reads TGTGCCAGCAGCCTAGGTGGGGACATTACTGGAAACACCATATATTTT. This gives the protein CASSLGGDITGNTIYF.

The rearrangement links TRBV27 to TRBJ2-3, with TRBD1 matching 9 bases. Trimming at V came to 5 bases and at J to 5 bases, leaving 11 bases not matched to a gene. CDR1 and CDR2 from the germline V gene are MNHEY and SMNVEV (reference sequence). CDR3 length equals 16 residues. The CDR3 coding sequence is TGTGCCAGCAGTCCCGGGACAGGGAGACGTCAAGATACGCAGTATTTT. This gives the protein CASSPGTGRRQDTQYF.

The chain links TRBV5-1 to TRBJ2-1, with 8 positions matching TRBD1. CDR1 and CDR2 from the germline V gene are SGHRS and YFSETQ. J gave up 0 bases and V 1 base, and 3 bases lay outside the gene matches. The CDR3 length is 16 residues. CDR3 coding DNA: TGCGCCAGCAGCTTGCAGGGGGCTAACTCCTACAATGAGCAGTTCTTC. Translating it yields CASSLQGANSYNEQFF.

The rearrangement uses TRBV5-4 and TRBJ1-4; TRBD1 is a possible D gene (5 bases). The ends were cut back, 4 bases at V and 2 bases at J, with 21 bases in the middle. CDR1 SGHNT and CDR2 YYREEE come from the germline V gene (reference sequence). The CDR3 runs to 18 residues. Here the CDR3 DNA reads TGTGCCAGCAGCACGGCTTTGATGGTCGGGGGGACTAATGAAAAACTGTTTTTT. Protein: CASSTALMVGGTNEKLFF.

The chain employs TRBV28 and TRBJ1-5, with D maybe TRBD1 (5 bases). Trimming removed 6 bases at V and 5 bases at J, with 14 bases between. Germline V gives CDR1 MDHEN, CDR2 SYDVKM. The CDR3 runs to 14 residues. This CDR3 reads CASRREGRYQPQHF. The CDR3 DNA follows: TGTGCCAGCAGGCGGGAGGGACGCTATCAGCCCCAGCATTTT.

This clone has only one observation. The V and J genes are TRBV28 and TRBJ2-7; 9 nucleotides line up with TRBD1. The CDR3 is 14 amino acids. V lost 7 bases to trimming and J lost 2 bases; unmatched junction nucleotides: 6. Per germline, CDR1 MDHEN and CDR2 SYDVKM. The CDR3 region has the DNA TGTGCCAGCACCCCCGGGACAGGGCCCTACGAGCAGTACTTC. It is translated as CASTPGTGPYEQYF.

This rearrangement joins TRBV4-2 to TRBJ2-7; D is possibly TRBD2 (6 bases). Per germline, CDR1 LGHNA and CDR2 YNFKEQ. V lost 4 bases, J lost 0 bases, and 10 bases lay in between. The CDR3 has 14 residues. The CDR3 nucleotides are TGTGCCAGCAGCCGGGACTTCGACTCCTACGAGCAGTACTTC. Translating it yields CASSRDFDSYEQYF.

This clone was detected a few times. The chain links TRBV7-2 to TRBJ1-2, with unresolved D. Germline V lookup: CDR1 SGHTA, CDR2 FQGNSA. The CDR3 has 14 residues. V was clipped by 5 bases and J by 0 bases, with 10 bases between them. This chain's CDR3 is CASSPSGANYGYTF. The CDR3 region has the DNA TGTGCCAGCAGCCCGAGTGGAGCTAACTATGGCTACACCTTC.

This chain connects TRBV6-5 to TRBJ2-4; 7 nucleotides match TRBD2. The V gene end was trimmed by 10 bases and the J gene end by 0 bases; junction bases not matched to a gene: 9. The CDR3 contains 15 residues. Germline V gene lookup returns CDR1 MNHEY and CDR2 SVGAGI. CDR3: CATRGVAAAKNIQYF. DNA for the CDR3: TGTGCCACCCGGGGGGTAGCCGCAGCCAAAAACATTCAGTACTTC.

V gene TRBV14 combines with J gene TRBJ2-5; no definite D call. Germline V gene sequence: CDR1 SGHDN, CDR2 FVKESK. The CDR3 consists of 12 residues. V was shortened by 3 bases and J by 8 bases, with 10 bases between the two germline ends. The CDR3 DNA follows: TGTGCCAGCAGCCAGGTTTTGGCTACCCAGTACTTC. This gives the protein CASSQVLATQYF.

CDR3 in DNA: TGTGCCAGCAGCCAAGATCTGGACTTCCTTGGGGAGCTGTTTTTT. Protein: CASSQDLDFLGELFF. The chain uses TRBV3-1 (or the pseudogene TRBV3-2) and TRBJ2-2; tentative D call: TRBD2 (5 bases). The V gene lost 0 bases and the J gene lost 8 bases, with 13 bases spanning the gap. CDR3 size: 15 residues. Germline values: CDR1 LGHDT, CDR2 YNNKEL (reference sequence).

The chain joins TRBV19 to TRBJ1-2; 7 bases are a match to TRBD1. Germline V lookup: CDR1 LNHDA, CDR2 SQIVND (reference sequence). The CDR3 length is 14 residues. The V segment lost 6 bases and the J segment 7 bases; nucleotides outside the gene matches: 11. The CDR3 DNA follows: TGTGCCAGTAGGAACCAGGGGACAGTTAGTGGCTACACCTTC. It specifies CASRNQGTVSGYTF.

V and J are TRBV27 and TRBJ1-6, with 9 bases that match TRBD1. The CDR3 has 18 amino acids. In germline, CDR1 is MNHEY, CDR2 SMNVEV (reference sequence). The V gene end was trimmed by 0 bases and the J gene end by 3 bases; junction bases not matched to a gene: 6. This CDR3 reads CASSLSTGQGRYNSPLHF. CDR3 in DNA: TGTGCCAGCAGTTTATCAACGGGACAGGGACGCTATAATTCACCCCTCCACTTT.

The V and J genes are TRBV29-1 and TRBJ2-1, with D maybe TRBD2 (5 bases). CDR1 and CDR2 from the germline V gene are SQVTM and ANQGSEA. V lost 7 bases to trimming and J lost 6 bases, with 19 bases between them. CDR3 length: 14 amino acids. CDR3 amino acids: CSALLVIPPNEQFF. DNA for the CDR3: TGCAGCGCCCTACTAGTTATCCCCCCCAATGAGCAGTTCTTC.